This T cell receptor (beta chain) was observed in a study of cytomegalovirus exposure and HLA in healthy donors. The germline V gene encodes CDR1 SNHLY and CDR2 FYNNEI. The CDR3 has 13 amino acids. The V gene end was trimmed by 7 bases and the J gene end by 5 bases; junction bases not matched to a gene: 5. Some clones are missing from TCRdb's copy, which holds only in-frame ones; the method was immunoSEQ multiplex PCR. The table includes about 55,000 clones, around 90% detected once. J is TRBJ2-5 and V is TRBV2; 9 nucleotides align to TRBD2. This sequence originates from a man between 18 and 35 years old in good health and CMV-seronegative. Sequences were obtained from PBMCs. In DNA, the CDR3 is TGTGCCAGCACTAGCGGGAACGTGGAGACCCAGTACTTC. Residues: CASTSGNVETQYF.